These T cell receptor beta chains were read from a single sample in a study of blood T cells in healthy people across ages. TCRdb re-analysed the 5' RACE reads in MiXCR, keeping a single row per CDR3 protein. The sample lists roughly 680,000 distinct CDR3 sequences, 40% to 65% occurring once. The specimen sequenced was blood. The source of these receptors is a woman of 80 years or more in good health. The CDR3 runs from the conserved cysteine through the conserved F or W. D genes are given only for firm matches. A row's size may be missing; if present it is once, few, many or a size class.

.,.,TRBV6-5,TRBJ1-1,CASSYSRGFTEAFF,TGTGCCAGCAGTTACTCGAGGGGGTTTACGGAAGCTTTCTTT
many,.,TRBV25-1,TRBJ2-3,CASSEFRGDTDTQYF,TGTGCCAGCAGTGAATTTCGGGGTGACACAGATACGCAGTATTTT
.,.,TRBV28,TRBJ2-4,CASTSQRGLYF,TGTGCCAGCACCTCTCAACGGGGGCTGTACTTC
few,TRBD1,TRBV9,TRBJ1-6,CASSLDRKHSPLHF,TGTGCCAGCAGTTTGGACAGGAAGCATTCACCCCTCCACTTT
.,TRBD1,TRBV5-1,TRBJ2-7,CASSWGQGGIYEQYF,TGCGCCAGCAGCTGGGGACAGGGGGGAATCTACGAGCAGTACTTC
.,.,TRBV7-8,TRBJ2-5,CASSAQAGQETQYF,TGTGCCAGCAGCGCACAGGCAGGGCAAGAGACCCAGTACTTC
many,TRBD2,TRBV19,TRBJ2-1,CASSIDSGRANEQFF,TGTGCCAGTAGTATAGATAGCGGGAGGGCCAATGAGCAGTTCTTC
.,.,TRBV20-1,TRBJ2-7,CSANTQYEQYF,TGCAGTGCTAACACTCAGTACGAGCAGTACTTC
.,.,TRBV4-2,TRBJ2-3,CASSQGGGIDTQYF,TGTGCCAGCAGCCAAGGTGGGGGCATAGATACGCAGTATTTT
.,.,TRBV6-1,TRBJ2-6,CASESSGANVLTF,TGTGCCAGCGAGAGCTCTGGGGCCAACGTCCTGACTTTC
.,TRBD1,TRBV15,TRBJ1-5,CATREQGISNQPQHF,TGTGCCACCAGGGAACAGGGGATTAGCAATCAGCCCCAGCATTTT
once,.,TRBV28,TRBJ2-1,CASAQRLYEQFF,TGTGCCAGCGCTCAAAGGTTGTATGAGCAGTTCTTC
.,TRBD1,TRBV6-2/TRBV6-3,TRBJ2-2,CASSHTWTGNTGELFF,TGTGCCAGCTCCCACACCTGGACAGGGAACACCGGGGAGCTGTTTTTT
.,.,TRBV12-3/TRBV12-4,TRBJ2-5,CASSLSRDLNNEQYF,TGTGCCAGCAGTTTATCCCGGGACTTAAACAATGAGCAGTACTTC
.,.,TRBV20-1,TRBJ1-1,CSASRPKGVNTEAFF,TGCAGTGCTAGTCGACCAAAGGGGGTAAACACTGAAGCTTTCTTT
many,TRBD1,TRBV2,TRBJ2-4,CATQGAGSKNIQYF,TGTGCCACACAGGGGGCTGGGTCCAAAAACATTCAGTACTTC
many,TRBD2,TRBV10-3,TRBJ2-1,CAITSSGRGDEQFF,TGTGCCATAACGTCGAGCGGGAGGGGGGATGAGCAGTTCTTC
many,TRBD2,TRBV20-1,TRBJ2-1,CSALKAGEHNEQFF,TGCAGTGCCCTAAAAGCGGGAGAACACAATGAGCAGTTCTTC
.,.,TRBV3-1,TRBJ2-5,CASSTLTDQETQYF,TGTGCCAGCAGTACACTGACAGACCAAGAGACCCAGTACTTC
few,.,TRBV27,TRBJ1-1,CASSISWANTEAFF,TGTGCCAGCAGTATATCATGGGCCAACACTGAAGCTTTCTTT